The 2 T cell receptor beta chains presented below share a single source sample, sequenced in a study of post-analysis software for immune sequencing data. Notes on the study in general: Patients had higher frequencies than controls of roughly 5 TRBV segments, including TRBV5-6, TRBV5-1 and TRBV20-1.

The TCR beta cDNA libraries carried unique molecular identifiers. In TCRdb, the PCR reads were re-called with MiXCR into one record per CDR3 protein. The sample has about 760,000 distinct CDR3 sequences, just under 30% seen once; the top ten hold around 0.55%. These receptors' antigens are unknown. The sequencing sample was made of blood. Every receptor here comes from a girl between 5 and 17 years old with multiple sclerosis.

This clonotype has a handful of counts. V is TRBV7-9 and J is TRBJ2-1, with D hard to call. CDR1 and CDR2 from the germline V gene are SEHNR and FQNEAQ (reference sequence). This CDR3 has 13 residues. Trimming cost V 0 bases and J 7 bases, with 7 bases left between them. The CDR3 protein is CASSLAQLNEQFF. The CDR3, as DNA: TGTGCCAGCAGCTTAGCGCAATTAAATGAGCAGTTCTTC.

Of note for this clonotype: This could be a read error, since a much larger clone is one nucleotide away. The CDR3 sequence is CSVSRETQYF. CDR3 bases: TGCAGCGTTTCTAGAGAGACCCAGTACTTC. This sequence joins TRBV29-1 and TRBJ2-5; D unresolved. The CDR3 loop spans 10 amino acids. V lost 5 bases and J lost 4, with 5 bases in between. Germline V gene lookup returns CDR1 SQVTM and CDR2 ANQGSEA. The entire variable domain, with the rest obtained from reference TRBV29-1 and TRBJ2-5, is as follows: SAVISQKPSRDICQRGTSLTIQCQVDSQVTMMFWYRQQPGQSLTLIATANQGSEATYESGFVIDKFPISRPNLTFSTLTVSNMSPEDSSIYLCSVSRETQYFGPGTRLLVL.